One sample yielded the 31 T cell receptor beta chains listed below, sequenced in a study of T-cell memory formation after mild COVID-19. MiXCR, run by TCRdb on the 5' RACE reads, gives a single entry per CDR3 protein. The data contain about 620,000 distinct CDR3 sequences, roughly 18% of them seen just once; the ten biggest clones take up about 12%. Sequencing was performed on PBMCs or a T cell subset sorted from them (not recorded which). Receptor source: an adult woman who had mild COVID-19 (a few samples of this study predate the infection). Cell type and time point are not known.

CDR3 DNA: TGTGCCACCAGCAGAGATGGGGCTTCCTACGAGCAGTACTTC. Translated: CATSRDGASYEQYF. V is TRBV15 and J is TRBJ2-7; maybe TRBD1 (5 bases). CDR3 length equals 14 residues. Trimming removed 0 bases from V and 1 base from J, with 7 bases in between. Germline-derived CDR1 and CDR2 are LNHNV and YYDKDF (reference sequence).

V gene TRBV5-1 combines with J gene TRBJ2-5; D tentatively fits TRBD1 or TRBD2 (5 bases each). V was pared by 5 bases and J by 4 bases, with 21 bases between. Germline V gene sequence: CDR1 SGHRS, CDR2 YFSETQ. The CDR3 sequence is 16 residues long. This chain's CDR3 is CASSTGTSSRGETQYF. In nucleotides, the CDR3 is TGCGCCAGCAGTACTGGGACGTCCTCCAGAGGAGAGACCCAGTACTTC. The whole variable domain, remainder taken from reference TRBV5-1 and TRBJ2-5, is KAGVTQTPRYLIKTRGQQVTLSCSPISGHRSVSWYQQTPGQGLQFLFEYFSETQRNKGNFPGRFSGRQFSNSRSEMNVSTLELGDSALYLCASSTGTSSRGETQYFGPGTRLLVL.

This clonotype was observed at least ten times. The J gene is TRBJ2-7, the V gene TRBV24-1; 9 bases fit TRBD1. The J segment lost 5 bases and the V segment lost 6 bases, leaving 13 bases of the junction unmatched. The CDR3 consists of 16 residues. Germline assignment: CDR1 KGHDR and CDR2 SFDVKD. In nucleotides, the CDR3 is TGTGCCACCAGTTACGTAAACCGCCGGGACAGGGACGAGCAGTACTTC. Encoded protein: CATSYVNRRDRDEQYF.

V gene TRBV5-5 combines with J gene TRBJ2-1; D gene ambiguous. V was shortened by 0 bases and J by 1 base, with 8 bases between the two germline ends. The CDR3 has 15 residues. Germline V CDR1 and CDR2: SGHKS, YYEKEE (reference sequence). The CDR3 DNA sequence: TGTGCCAGCAGCTTGGCACCGGATTCCTACAATGAGCAGTTCTTC. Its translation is CASSLAPDSYNEQFF.

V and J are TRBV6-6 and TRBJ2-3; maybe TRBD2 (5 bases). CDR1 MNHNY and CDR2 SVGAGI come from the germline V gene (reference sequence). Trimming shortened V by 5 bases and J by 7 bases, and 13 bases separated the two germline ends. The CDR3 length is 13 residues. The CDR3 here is CASSTGGRNTQYF. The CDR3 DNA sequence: TGTGCCAGCAGTACCGGCGGGCGAAATACGCAGTATTTT.

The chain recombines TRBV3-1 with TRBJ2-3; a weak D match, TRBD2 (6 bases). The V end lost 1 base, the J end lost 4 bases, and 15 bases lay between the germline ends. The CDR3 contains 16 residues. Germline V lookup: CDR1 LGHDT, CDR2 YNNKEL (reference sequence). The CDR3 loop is CASSQGGTLRADTQYF. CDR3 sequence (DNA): TGTGCCAGCAGCCAAGGCGGGACCCTGAGGGCAGATACGCAGTATTTT.

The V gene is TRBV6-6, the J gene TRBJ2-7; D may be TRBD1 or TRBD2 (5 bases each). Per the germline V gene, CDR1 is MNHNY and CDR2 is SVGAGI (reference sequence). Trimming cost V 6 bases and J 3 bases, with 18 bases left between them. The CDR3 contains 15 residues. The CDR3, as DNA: TGTGCCAGCAGACCATTGGGGGACCCATACTACGAGCAGTACTTC. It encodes CASRPLGDPYYEQYF.

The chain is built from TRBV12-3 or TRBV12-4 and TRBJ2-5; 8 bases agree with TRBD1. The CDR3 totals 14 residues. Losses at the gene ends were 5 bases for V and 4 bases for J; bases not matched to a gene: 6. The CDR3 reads CASSIQDRAETQYF. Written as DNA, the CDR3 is TGTGCCAGCAGTATACAGGACAGGGCAGAGACCCAGTACTTC.

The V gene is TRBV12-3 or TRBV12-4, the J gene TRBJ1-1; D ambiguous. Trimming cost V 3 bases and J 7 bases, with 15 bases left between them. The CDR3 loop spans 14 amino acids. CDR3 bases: TGTGCCAGCAGTTTTTCGTTTCGCGGGAGTGAAGCTTTCTTT. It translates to CASSFSFRGSEAFF.

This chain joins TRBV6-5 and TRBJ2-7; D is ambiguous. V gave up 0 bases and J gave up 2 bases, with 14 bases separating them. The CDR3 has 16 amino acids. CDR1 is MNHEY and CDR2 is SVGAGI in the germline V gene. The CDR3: CASSYSLGLGAYEQYF. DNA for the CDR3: TGTGCCAGCAGTTACTCCCTTGGGCTTGGGGCCTACGAGCAGTACTTC.

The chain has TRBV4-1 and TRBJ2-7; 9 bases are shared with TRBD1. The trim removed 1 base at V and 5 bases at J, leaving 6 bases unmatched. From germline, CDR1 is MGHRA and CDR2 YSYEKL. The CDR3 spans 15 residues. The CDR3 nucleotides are TGCGCCAGCAGCCAAGCCGGGACAGGGTACGACGAGCAGTACTTC. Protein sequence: CASSQAGTGYDEQYF.

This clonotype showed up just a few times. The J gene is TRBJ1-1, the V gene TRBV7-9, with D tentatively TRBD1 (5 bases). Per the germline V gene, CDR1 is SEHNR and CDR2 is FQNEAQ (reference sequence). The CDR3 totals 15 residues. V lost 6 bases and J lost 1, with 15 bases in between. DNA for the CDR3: TGTGCCAGCAGACATCAGGGTAATGAGAACACTGAAGCTTTCTTT. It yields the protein CASRHQGNENTEAFF.

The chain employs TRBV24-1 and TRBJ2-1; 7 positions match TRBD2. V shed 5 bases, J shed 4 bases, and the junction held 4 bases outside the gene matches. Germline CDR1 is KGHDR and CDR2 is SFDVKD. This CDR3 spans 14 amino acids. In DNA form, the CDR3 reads TGTGCCACCAGTGCTAGCGGAGCTTACAATGAGCAGTTCTTC. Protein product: CATSASGAYNEQFF.

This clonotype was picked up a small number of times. CDR3 sequence: CASSLPGGFYGYTF. CDR3 nucleotides: TGTGCCAGCAGCTTGCCAGGGGGCTTCTATGGCTACACCTTC. The chain employs TRBV7-2 and TRBJ1-2; 8 bases match TRBD1. Germline CDR1 SGHTA, CDR2 FQGNSA. The CDR3 spans 14 residues. Trimming took 3 bases from V and 4 from J; bases not matched to a gene: 4.

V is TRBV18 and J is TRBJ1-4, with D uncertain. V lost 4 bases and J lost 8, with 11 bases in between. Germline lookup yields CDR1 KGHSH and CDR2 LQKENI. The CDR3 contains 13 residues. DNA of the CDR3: TGTGCCAGCTCACGAGGCCAGGAGGAAAAACTGTTTTTT. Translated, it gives CASSRGQEEKLFF. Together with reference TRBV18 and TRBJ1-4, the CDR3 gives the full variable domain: NAGVMQNPRHLVRRRGQEARLRCSPMKGHSHVYWYRQLPEEGLKFMVYLQKENIIDESGMPKERFSAEFPKEGPSILRIQQVVRGDSAAYFCASSRGQEEKLFFGSGTQLSVL.

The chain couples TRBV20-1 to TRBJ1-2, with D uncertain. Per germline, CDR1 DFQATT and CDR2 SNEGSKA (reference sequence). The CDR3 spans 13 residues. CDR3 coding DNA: TGCAGCTTAGTGGGGTCCCTAGGAGGTGGCTACACCTTC. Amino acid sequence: CSLVGSLGGGYTF.

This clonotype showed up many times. This CDR3 is CSAYGDVVGETQYF. In nucleotides, the CDR3 is TGCAGTGCATACGGGGATGTAGTCGGAGAGACCCAGTACTTC. This chain connects TRBV20-1 to TRBJ2-5; possible D gene TRBD2, 5 bases. Germline V gene sequence: CDR1 DFQATT, CDR2 SNEGSKA (reference sequence). The germline V and J ends were trimmed by 6 bases and 4 bases, with 18 bases remaining between them. There are 14 residues in the CDR3.

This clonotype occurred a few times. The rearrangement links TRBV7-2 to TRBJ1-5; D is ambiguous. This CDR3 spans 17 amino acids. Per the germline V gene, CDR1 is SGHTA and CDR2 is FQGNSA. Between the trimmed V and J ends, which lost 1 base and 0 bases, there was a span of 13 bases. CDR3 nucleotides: TGTGCCAGCAGCTTAGTGTCAGGCGATTATAGCAATCAGCCCCAGCATTTT. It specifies CASSLVSGDYSNQPQHF.

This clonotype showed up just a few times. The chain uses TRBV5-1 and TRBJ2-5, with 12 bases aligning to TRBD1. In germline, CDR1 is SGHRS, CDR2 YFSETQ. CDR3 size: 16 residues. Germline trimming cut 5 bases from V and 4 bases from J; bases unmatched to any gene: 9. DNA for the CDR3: TGCGCCAGCAGACAAACCGGGACAGGGGGCCTAGAGACCCAGTACTTC. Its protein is CASRQTGTGGLETQYF.

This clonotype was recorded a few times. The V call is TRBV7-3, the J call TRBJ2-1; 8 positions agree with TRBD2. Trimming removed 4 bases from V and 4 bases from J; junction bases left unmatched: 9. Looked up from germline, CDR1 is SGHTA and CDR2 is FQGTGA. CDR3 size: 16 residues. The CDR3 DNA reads TGTGCCAGCAGCTCTAAAAGGAGCGGGGGTTACAATGAGCAGTTCTTC. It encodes CASSSKRSGGYNEQFF.

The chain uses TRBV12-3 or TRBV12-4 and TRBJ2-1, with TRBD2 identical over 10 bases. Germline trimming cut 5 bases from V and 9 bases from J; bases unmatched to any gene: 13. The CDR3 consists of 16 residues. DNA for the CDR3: TGTGCCAGCAGTCCAGCTAGCGGGGGCCTTCACATTGAGCAGTTCTTC. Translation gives CASSPASGGLHIEQFF.

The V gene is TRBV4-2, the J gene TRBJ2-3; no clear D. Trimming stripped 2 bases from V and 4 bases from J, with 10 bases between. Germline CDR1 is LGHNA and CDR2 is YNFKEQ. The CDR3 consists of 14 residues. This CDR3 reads CASSQKPDADTQYF. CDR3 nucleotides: TGTGCCAGCAGCCAAAAACCGGATGCAGATACGCAGTATTTT.

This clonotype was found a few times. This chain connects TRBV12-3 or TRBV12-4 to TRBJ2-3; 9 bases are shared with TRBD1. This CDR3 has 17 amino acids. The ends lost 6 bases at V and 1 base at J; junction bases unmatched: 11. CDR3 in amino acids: CASSLRTGARGTDTQYF. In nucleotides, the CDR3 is TGTGCCAGCAGCCTGCGGACAGGGGCCAGGGGCACAGATACGCAGTATTTT.

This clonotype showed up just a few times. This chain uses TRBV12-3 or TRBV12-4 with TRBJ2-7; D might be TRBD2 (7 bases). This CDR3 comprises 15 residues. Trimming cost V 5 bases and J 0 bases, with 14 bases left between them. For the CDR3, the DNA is TGTGCCAGCAGTCTCAGGGGAGGGGTCTCCTACGAGCAGTACTTC. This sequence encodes CASSLRGGVSYEQYF.

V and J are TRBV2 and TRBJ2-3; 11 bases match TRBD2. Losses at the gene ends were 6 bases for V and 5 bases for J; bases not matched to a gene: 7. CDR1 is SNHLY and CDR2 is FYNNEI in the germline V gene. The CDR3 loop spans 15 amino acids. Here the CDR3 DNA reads TGTGCCAGCAGCCCCGTAGCGGGGGGGGGAGATACGCAGTATTTT. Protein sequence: CASSPVAGGGDTQYF.

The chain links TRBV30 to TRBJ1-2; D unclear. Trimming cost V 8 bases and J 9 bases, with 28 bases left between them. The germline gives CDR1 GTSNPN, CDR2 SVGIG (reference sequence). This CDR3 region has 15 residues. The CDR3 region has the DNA TGTGCCGCCCACCCACGGGCAGGCCGTCCTATGAGCTACACCTTC. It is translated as CAAHPRAGRPMSYTF.

Written as DNA, the CDR3 is TGCGCCAGCAGCGCGGGACTAGCGACCAGCACAGATACGCAGTATTTT. Amino acid sequence: CASSAGLATSTDTQYF. V gene TRBV5-1 combines with J gene TRBJ2-3; the match to TRBD2 covers 10 bases. The CDR3 loop spans 16 amino acids. The V segment lost 4 bases and the J segment 0 bases; nucleotides outside the gene matches: 5. Germline CDR1 and CDR2: SGHRS and YFSETQ.

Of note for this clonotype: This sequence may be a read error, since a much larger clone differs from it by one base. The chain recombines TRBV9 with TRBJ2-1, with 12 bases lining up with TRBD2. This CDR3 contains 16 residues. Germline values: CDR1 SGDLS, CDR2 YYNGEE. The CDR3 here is CTSSVQTSGSSDEQFF. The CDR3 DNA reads TGTACCAGCAGCGTACAGACTAGCGGGAGTTCCGATGAGCAGTTCTTC.

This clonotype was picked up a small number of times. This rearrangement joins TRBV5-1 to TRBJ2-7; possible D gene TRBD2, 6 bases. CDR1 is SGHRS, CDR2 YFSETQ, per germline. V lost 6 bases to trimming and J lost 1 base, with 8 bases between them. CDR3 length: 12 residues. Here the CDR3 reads CASTGESYEQYF. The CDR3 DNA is TGCGCCAGCACGGGAGAGTCCTACGAGCAGTACTTC.

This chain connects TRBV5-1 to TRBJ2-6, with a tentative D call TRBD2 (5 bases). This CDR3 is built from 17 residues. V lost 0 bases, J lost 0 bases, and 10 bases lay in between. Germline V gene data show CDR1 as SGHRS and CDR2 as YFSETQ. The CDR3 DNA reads TGCGCCAGCAGCTTGGGACGAGGGTCCTCTGGGGCCAACGTCCTGACTTTC. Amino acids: CASSLGRGSSGANVLTF.

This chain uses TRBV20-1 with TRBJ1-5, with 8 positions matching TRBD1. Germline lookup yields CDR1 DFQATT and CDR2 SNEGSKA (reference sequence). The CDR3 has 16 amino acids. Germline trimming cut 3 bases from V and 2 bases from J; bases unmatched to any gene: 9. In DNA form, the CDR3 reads TGCAGTGCTAGGGTTGGGACAGGAGGGCGCAATCAGCCCCAGCATTTT. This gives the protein CSARVGTGGRNQPQHF.